This T cell receptor beta chain was identified in a study of blood T cell repertoires in COVID-19. Study in general: Sites across the United States, Italy and Spain contributed samples from acute and convalescent COVID-19.

Trimming took 5 bases from V and 2 from J; bases not matched to a gene: 9. Germline V CDR1 and CDR2: SEHNR, FQNEAQ (reference sequence). The CDR3 loop spans 15 amino acids. Authors' methods: Using reference gene primer amplification, nucleated cell counts were estimated. Generated by immunoSEQ multiplex PCR, the TCRdb table keeps only in-frame clones and is missing some. The DNA gave D and trimming, while V, J and clone size come from that table. The sample lists fewer than 300,000 clones, roughly 90% seen once, with around 1.1% in the top ten. Assignment of participants to cohorts was predicated upon participant-reported clinical history. Resolution of symptoms, clearance, or two negative PCRs was present in recovered Cohort 3 donors.

The chain joins TRBV7-9 to TRBJ2-7, with TRBD1 identical over 7 bases. This sequence was found in a woman aged 25 to 39 who had recovered from COVID-19. The sequenced material came from PBMCs or T cells enriched from blood (not recorded which). The CDR3: CASSGTQDRPYEQYF. For the CDR3, the DNA is TGTGCCAGCAGCGGAACCCAGGACAGGCCCTACGAGCAGTACTTC. The full variable domain, rest sourced from reference TRBV7-9 and TRBJ2-7, is DTGVSQNPRHKITKRGQNVTFRCDPISEHNRLYWYRQTLGQGPEFLTYFQNEAQLEKSRLLSDRFSAERPKGSFSTLEIQRTEQGDSAMYLCASSGTQDRPYEQYFGPGTRLTVT.